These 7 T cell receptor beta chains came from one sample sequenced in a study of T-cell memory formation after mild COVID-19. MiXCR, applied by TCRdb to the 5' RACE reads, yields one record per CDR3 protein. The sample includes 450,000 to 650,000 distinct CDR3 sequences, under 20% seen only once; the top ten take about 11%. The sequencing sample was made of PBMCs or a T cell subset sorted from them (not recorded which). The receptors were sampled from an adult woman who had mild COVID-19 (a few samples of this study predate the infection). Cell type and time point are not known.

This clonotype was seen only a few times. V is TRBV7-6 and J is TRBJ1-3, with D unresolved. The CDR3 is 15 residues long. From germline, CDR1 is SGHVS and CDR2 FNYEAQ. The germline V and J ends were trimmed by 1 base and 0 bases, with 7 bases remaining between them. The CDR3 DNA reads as TGTGCCAGCAGCTTAGGGCCGACCTCTGGAAACACCATATATTTT. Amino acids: CASSLGPTSGNTIYF.

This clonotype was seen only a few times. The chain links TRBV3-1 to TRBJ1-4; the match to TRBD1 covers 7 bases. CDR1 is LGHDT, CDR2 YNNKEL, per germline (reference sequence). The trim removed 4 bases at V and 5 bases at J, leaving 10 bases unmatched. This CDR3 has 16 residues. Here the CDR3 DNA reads TGTGCCAGCAGCCTTGACTCAGGGGGGAGAAATGAAAAACTGTTTTTT. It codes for CASSLDSGGRNEKLFF.

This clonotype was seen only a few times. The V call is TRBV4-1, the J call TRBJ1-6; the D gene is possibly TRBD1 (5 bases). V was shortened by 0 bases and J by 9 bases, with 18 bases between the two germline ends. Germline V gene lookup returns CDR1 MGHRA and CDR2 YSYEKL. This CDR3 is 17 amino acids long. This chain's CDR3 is CASSQDSLAGSSSPLHF. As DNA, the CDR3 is TGCGCCAGCAGCCAAGATAGCTTGGCAGGGTCCAGTTCACCCCTCCACTTT.

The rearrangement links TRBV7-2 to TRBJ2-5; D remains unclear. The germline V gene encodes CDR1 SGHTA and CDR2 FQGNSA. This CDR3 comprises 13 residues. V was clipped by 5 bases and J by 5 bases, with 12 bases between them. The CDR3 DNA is TGTGCCAGCAGCGCCCAGTATGCGGAGACCCAGTACTTC. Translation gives CASSAQYAETQYF.

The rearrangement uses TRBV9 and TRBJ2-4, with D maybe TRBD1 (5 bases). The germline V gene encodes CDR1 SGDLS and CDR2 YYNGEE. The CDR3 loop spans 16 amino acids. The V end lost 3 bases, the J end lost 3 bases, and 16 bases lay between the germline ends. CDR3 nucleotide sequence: TGTGCCAGCAGCGCCCGGCCCCTGGGGCACAAAAACATTCAGTACTTC. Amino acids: CASSARPLGHKNIQYF. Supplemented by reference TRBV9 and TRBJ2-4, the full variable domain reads DSGVTQTPKHLITATGQRVTLRCSPRSGDLSVYWYQQSLDQGLQFLIQYYNGEERAKGNILERFSAQQFPDLHSELNLSSLELGDSALYFCASSARPLGHKNIQYFGAGTRLSVL.

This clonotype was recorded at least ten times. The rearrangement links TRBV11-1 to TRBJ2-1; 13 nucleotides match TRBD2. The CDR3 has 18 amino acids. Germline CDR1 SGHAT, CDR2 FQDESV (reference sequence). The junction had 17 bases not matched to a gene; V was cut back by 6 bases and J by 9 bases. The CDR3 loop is CASSSYRLAGGLRSEQFF. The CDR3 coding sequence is TGTGCCAGCAGTTCTTACCGACTAGCGGGGGGCCTTAGAAGTGAGCAGTTCTTC.

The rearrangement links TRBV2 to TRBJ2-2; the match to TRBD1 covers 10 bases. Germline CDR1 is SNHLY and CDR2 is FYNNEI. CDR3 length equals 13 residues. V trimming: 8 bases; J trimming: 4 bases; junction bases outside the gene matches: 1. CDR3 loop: CASDRGLTGELFF. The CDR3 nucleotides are TGTGCCAGCGACAGGGGGCTCACCGGGGAGCTGTTTTTT.